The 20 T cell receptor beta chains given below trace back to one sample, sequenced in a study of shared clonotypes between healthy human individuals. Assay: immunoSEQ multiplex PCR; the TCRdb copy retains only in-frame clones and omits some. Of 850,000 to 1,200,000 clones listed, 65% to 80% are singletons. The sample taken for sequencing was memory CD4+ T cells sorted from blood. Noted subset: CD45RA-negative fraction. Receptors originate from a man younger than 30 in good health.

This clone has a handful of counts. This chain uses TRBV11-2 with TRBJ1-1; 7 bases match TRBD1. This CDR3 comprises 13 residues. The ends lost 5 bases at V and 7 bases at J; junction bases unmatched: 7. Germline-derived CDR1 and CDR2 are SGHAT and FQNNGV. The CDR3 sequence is CASSRDRDGEAFF. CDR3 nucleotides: TGTGCCAGCAGCCGTGACAGGGATGGTGAAGCTTTCTTT.

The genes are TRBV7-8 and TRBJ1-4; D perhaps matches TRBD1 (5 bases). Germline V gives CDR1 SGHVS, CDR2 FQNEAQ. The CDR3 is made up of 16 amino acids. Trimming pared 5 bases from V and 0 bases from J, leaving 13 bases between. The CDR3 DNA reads TGTGCCAGCAGCCGCGCGCAACAGGCAACTAATGAAAAACTGTTTTTT. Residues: CASSRAQQATNEKLFF.

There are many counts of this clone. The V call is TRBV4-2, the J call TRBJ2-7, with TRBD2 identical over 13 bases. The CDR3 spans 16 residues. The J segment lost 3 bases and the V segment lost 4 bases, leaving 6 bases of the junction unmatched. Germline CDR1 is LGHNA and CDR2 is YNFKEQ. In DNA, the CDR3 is TGTGCCAGCAGCCTCGACGGGACTAGCGGGAACTACGAGCAGTACTTC. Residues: CASSLDGTSGNYEQYF.

CDR3 sequence reads: CASSGRTGNYGYTF. CDR3 DNA: TGTGCCAGCAGTGGCCGGACAGGGAACTATGGCTACACCTTC. The chain employs TRBV6-1 and TRBJ1-2; 8 positions agree with TRBD1. Germline CDR1 is MNHNS and CDR2 is SASEGT. The CDR3 is made up of 14 amino acids. V dropped 4 bases and J dropped 2; count of bases not matched to a gene: 3.

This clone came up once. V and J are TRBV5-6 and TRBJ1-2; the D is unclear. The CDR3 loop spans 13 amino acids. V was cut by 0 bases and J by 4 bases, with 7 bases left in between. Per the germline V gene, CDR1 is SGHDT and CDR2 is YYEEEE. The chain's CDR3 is CASSLGVGYGYTF. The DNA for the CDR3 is TGTGCCAGCAGCTTGGGGGTAGGCTATGGCTACACCTTC.

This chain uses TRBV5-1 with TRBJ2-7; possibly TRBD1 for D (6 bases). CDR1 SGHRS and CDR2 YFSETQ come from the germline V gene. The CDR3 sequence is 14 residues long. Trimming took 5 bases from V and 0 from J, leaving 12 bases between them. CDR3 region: CASRPDSASYEQYF. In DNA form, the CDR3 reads TGCGCCAGCAGACCGGACAGTGCCTCCTACGAGCAGTACTTC.

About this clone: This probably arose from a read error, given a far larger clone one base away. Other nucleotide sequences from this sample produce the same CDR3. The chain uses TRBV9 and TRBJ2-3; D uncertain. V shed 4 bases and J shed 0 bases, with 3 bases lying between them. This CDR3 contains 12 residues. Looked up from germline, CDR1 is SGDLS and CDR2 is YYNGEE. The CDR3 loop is CASSPSTDTQYF. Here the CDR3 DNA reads TGTGCCAGCAGCCCAAGCACAGATACGCAGTATTTT.

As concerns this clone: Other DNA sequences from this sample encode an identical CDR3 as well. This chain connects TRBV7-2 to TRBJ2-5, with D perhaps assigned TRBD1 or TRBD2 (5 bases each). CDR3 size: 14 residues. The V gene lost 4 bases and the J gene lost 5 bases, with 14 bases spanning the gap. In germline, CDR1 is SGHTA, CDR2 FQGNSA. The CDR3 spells CASSSEGGTETQYF. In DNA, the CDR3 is TGTGCCAGCAGCTCCGAGGGTGGGACGGAGACCCAGTACTTC.

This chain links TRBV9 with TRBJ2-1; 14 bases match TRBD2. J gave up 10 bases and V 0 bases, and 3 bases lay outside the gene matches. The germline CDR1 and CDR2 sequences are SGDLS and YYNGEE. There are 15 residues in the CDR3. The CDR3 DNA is TGTGCCAGCAGCGTAGGGGGACTAGCGGGAGAGGAGCAGTTCTTC. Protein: CASSVGGLAGEEQFF. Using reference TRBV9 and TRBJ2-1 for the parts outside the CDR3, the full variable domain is DSGVTQTPKHLITATGQRVTLRCSPRSGDLSVYWYQQSLDQGLQFLIQYYNGEERAKGNILERFSAQQFPDLHSELNLSSLELGDSALYFCASSVGGLAGEEQFFGPGTRLTVL.

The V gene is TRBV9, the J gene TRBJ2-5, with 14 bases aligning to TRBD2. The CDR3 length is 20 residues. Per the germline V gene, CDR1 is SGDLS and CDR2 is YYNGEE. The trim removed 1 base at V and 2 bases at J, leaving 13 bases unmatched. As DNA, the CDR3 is TGTGCCAGCAGCGTACGCGGGAGCGGGACTAGCGGGAGAGGGCAAGAGACCCAGTACTTC. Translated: CASSVRGSGTSGRGQETQYF. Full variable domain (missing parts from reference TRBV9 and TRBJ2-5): DSGVTQTPKHLITATGQRVTLRCSPRSGDLSVYWYQQSLDQGLQFLIQYYNGEERAKGNILERFSAQQFPDLHSELNLSSLELGDSALYFCASSVRGSGTSGRGQETQYFGPGTRLLVL.

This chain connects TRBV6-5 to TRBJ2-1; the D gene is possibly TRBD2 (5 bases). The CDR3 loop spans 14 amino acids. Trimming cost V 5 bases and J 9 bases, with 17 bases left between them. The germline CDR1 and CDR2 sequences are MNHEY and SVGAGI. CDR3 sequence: CASSRRLSESEQFF. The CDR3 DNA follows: TGTGCCAGCAGTCGAAGACTAAGCGAGAGTGAGCAGTTCTTC.

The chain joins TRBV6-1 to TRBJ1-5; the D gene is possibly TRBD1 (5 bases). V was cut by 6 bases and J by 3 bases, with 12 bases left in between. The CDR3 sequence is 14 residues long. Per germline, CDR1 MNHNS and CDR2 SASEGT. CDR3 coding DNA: TGTGCCAGCAGCTGGGGACGGCCCAATCAGCCCCAGCATTTT. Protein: CASSWGRPNQPQHF.

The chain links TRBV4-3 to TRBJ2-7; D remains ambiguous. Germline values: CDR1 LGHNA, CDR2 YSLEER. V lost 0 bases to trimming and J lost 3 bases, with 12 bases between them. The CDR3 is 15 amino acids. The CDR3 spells CASSQDFREFYEQYF. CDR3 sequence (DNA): TGCGCCAGCAGCCAAGATTTTAGAGAATTCTACGAGCAGTACTTC.

CDR3 residues: CASSATGPNSPLHF. Written as DNA, the CDR3 is TGTGCCAGCAGTGCGACCGGGCCTAATTCACCCCTCCACTTT. The V and J genes are TRBV6-1 and TRBJ1-6; no definite D call. The germline V gene encodes CDR1 MNHNS and CDR2 SASEGT. The ends were cut back, 4 bases at V and 6 bases at J, with 10 bases in the middle. CDR3 size: 14 residues.

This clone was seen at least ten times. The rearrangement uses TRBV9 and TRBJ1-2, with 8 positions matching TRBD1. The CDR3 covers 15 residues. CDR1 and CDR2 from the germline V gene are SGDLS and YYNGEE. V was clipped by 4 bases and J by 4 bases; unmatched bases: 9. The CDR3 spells CASSLTTGAIYGYTF. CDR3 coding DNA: TGTGCCAGCAGCCTAACGACAGGGGCAATCTATGGCTACACCTTC.

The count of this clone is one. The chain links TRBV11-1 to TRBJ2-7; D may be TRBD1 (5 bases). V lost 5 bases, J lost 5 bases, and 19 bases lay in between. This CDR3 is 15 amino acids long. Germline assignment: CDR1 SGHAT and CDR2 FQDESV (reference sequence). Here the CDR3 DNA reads TGTGCCAGCAGCCCCGACAGCTCCTACCACGACGAGCAGTACTTC. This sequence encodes CASSPDSSYHDEQYF.

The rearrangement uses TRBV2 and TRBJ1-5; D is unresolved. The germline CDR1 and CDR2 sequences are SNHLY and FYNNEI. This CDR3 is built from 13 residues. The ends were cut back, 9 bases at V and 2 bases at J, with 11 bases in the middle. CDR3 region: CASTYAGNQPQHF. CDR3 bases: TGTGCCAGTACTTACGCGGGCAATCAGCCCCAGCATTTT. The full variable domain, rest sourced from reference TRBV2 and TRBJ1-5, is EPEVTQTPSHQVTQMGQEVILRCVPISNHLYFYWYRQILGQKVEFLVSFYNNEISEKSEIFDDQFSVERPDGSNFTLKIRSTKLEDSAMYFCASTYAGNQPQHFGDGTRLSIL.

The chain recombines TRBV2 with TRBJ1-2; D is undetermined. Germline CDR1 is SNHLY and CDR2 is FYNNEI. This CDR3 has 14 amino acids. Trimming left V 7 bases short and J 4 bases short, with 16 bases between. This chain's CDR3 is CASNEDKGFYGYTF. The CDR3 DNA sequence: TGTGCCAGCAACGAGGATAAGGGATTCTATGGCTACACCTTC.

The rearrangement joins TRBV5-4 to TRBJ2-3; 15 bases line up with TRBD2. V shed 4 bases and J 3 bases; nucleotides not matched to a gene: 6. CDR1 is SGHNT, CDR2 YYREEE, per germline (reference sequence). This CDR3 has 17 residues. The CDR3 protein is CASSRTSGRAGTDTQYF. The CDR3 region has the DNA TGTGCCAGCAGCAGGACTAGCGGGAGGGCCGGAACAGATACGCAGTATTTT.

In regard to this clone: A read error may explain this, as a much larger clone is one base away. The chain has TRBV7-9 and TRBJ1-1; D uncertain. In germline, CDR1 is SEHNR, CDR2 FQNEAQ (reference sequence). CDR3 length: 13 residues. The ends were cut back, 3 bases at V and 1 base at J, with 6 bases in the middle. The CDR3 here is CASSFGENTEAFF. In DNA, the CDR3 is TGTGCCAGCAGCTTTGGGGAGAACACTGAAGCTTTCTTT.